Each of the 14 T cell receptor beta chains below was sequenced from the same sample in a study of preoperative IRX-2 immunotherapy in early breast cancer. The protocol was immunoSEQ multiplex PCR, while the TCRdb copy is restricted to in-frame clones and leaves out a portion. The sample holds around 95,000 clones, approximately 90% seen once. Specified treatment: preoperative locoregional IRX-2 cytokine immunotherapy. Sequencing was performed on tumor tissue, taken after IRX-2 immunotherapy. Receptors were obtained from a human donor with breast cancer.

The V and J genes are TRBV5-1 and TRBJ1-4; D possibly corresponds to TRBD1 (5 bases). Trimming pared 4 bases from V and 7 bases from J, leaving 17 bases between. CDR1 is SGHRS, CDR2 YFSETQ, per germline. The CDR3 contains 15 residues. CDR3 nucleotide sequence: TGCGCCAGCAGCCCCGACCCGGGGAGGGGTGAAAAACTGTTTTTT. This gives the protein CASSPDPGRGEKLFF.

The rearrangement links TRBV19 to TRBJ2-6; TRBD1 is a possible D gene (6 bases). Trimming took 6 bases from V and 0 from J, leaving 12 bases between them. CDR1 is LNHDA, CDR2 SQIVND, per germline (reference sequence). The CDR3 extends over 16 amino acids. The CDR3 here is CASRPIQGSGANVLTF. DNA of the CDR3: TGTGCCAGTAGACCTATACAGGGCTCTGGGGCCAACGTCCTGACTTTC.

This clone was counted between two and nine times. The rearrangement joins TRBV6-8 to TRBJ1-2, with a weak D call TRBD1 (6 bases). The germline V and J ends were trimmed by 1 base and 6 bases, with 12 bases remaining between them. This CDR3 is 14 amino acids long. Per the germline V gene, CDR1 is MNHGY and CDR2 is SAAAGT. DNA of the CDR3: TGTGCCAGCAGTTACTTCCGGCAGGGGAATGGCTACACCTTC. This gives the protein CASSYFRQGNGYTF.

This clone was counted once. The J gene is TRBJ1-1, the V gene TRBV19, with D possibly matching TRBD1 (6 bases). V was pared by 2 bases and J by 4 bases, with 17 bases between. This CDR3 contains 16 residues. Germline assignment: CDR1 LNHDA and CDR2 SQIVND (reference sequence). CDR3 in DNA: TGTGCCAGTAGTATACGGGACATCATTCAGCGCACTGAAGCTTTCTTT. This codes for CASSIRDIIQRTEAFF.

The chain joins TRBV7-1 to TRBJ2-2; D gene ambiguous. TRBV7-1 is sorted into the ORF group, with uncertain function. The CDR3 covers 16 residues. Deletions cut 5 bases from V and 0 bases from J, with 13 bases between. CDR3 DNA sequence: TGTGCCAGCAGCCAAGGGAATAACCCGAACACCGGGGAGCTGTTTTTT. Translated: CASSQGNNPNTGELFF.

The chain has TRBV28 and TRBJ2-3, with no clear D. This CDR3 has 14 amino acids. Germline V gives CDR1 MDHEN, CDR2 SYDVKM. Trimming removed 6 bases at V and 1 base at J, with 11 bases between. For the CDR3, the DNA is TGTGCCAGCAGCCTCGAGGTTGGCACAGATACGCAGTATTTT. It specifies CASSLEVGTDTQYF.

On this clone: Other DNA sequences in the sample encode the same CDR3. This chain connects TRBV19 to TRBJ1-4; a weak D match, TRBD1 (5 bases). Trimming took off 8 bases at V and 7 bases at J, with 11 bases between the two ends. The CDR3 length is 12 residues. Germline V gives CDR1 LNHDA, CDR2 SQIVND (reference sequence). The CDR3 spells CASRDRGEKLFF. CDR3 nucleotides: TGTGCCAGTCGGGACCGCGGTGAAAAACTGTTTTTT. Filled out from reference TRBV19 and TRBJ1-4, the complete variable domain reads DGGITQSPKYLFRKEGQNVTLSCEQNLNHDAMYWYRQDPGQGLRLIYYSQIVNDFQKGDIAEGYSVSREKKESFPLTVTSAQKNPTAFYLCASRDRGEKLFFGSGTQLSVL.

The chain uses TRBV30 and TRBJ2-1, with D uncertain. V lost 5 bases to trimming and J lost 5 bases, with 19 bases between them. CDR3 length: 15 amino acids. Germline V gene data show CDR1 as GTSNPN and CDR2 as SVGIG (reference sequence). The CDR3 DNA reads TGTGCCTGGGAAACTCCAAGGGTGACGAACAATGAGCAGTTCTTC. This sequence encodes CAWETPRVTNNEQFF.

This clone was seen a few times. The rearrangement joins TRBV7-5 to TRBJ1-4; the table's TRBD1 call for D was not verified on the DNA. TRBV7-5 is a pseudogene segment. The CDR3 is made up of 20 amino acids. Written as DNA, the CDR3 is TGTGCCAGCAGCCTACATATTCCCGGGACAGGGTTACCCGCGGGGGAAAAACTGTTTTTT. It codes for CASSLHIPGTGLPAGEKLFF.

The chain employs TRBV6-8 and TRBJ1-3, with unresolved D. The germline V gene has CDR1 MNHGY and CDR2 SAAAGT. Trimming left V 0 bases short and J 0 bases short, with 12 bases between. The CDR3 extends over 17 amino acids. CDR3 DNA: TGTGCCAGCAGTTACTCCCGCCCCCGACGCTCTGGAAACACCATATATTTT. Residues: CASSYSRPRRSGNTIYF.

The chain couples TRBV10-3 to TRBJ1-4; D is ambiguous. Trimming cost V 0 bases and J 3 bases, with 5 bases left between them. Germline assignment: CDR1 ENHRY and CDR2 SYGVKD. The CDR3 runs 14 residues. CDR3: CAISESSSNEKLFF. The DNA for the CDR3 is TGTGCCATCAGTGAGTCGAGCTCTAATGAAAAACTGTTTTTT.

This clone was observed a handful of times. The chain joins TRBV10-2 to TRBJ2-3; TRBD2 might be the D (6 bases). The CDR3 runs 12 residues. Germline V gene sequence: CDR1 WSHSY, CDR2 SAAADI. V was trimmed by 8 bases and J by 6 bases, leaving 12 bases between them. CDR3 loop: CASAGWGDTQYF. In DNA, the CDR3 is TGCGCCAGCGCGGGGTGGGGCGATACGCAGTATTTT.

The chain employs TRBV18 and TRBJ2-6; a possible D gene is TRBD1 (5 bases). CDR1 and CDR2 from the germline V gene are KGHSH and LQKENI. The CDR3 is made up of 16 amino acids. V lost 0 bases to trimming and J lost 2 bases, with 8 bases between them. CDR3 protein: CASSPPGAPGANVLTF. In DNA, the CDR3 is TGTGCCAGCTCACCACCTGGGGCACCTGGGGCCAACGTCCTGACTTTC.

The rearrangement joins TRBV28 to TRBJ2-2; 12 bases align to TRBD2. Per germline, CDR1 MDHEN and CDR2 SYDVKM. Losses at the gene ends were 8 bases for V and 4 bases for J; bases not matched to a gene: 5. The CDR3 consists of 15 residues. CDR3 nucleotides: TGTGCCAGCCGACTAGCGGGAGTTGTCACCGGGGAGCTGTTTTTT. Residues: CASRLAGVVTGELFF.